This TCR beta chain derives from a study of T cells in women clearing cervical HPV infection. Study-level results: Cases carried less TRBV6-7 than controls: roughly 0.11% versus 0.16%. Associations may precede or follow infection; HPV-specific or memory T cells were not isolated.

Germline V gene data show CDR1 as SNHLY and CDR2 as FYNNEI. V lost 4 bases, J lost 2 bases, and 10 bases lay in between. CDR3 length equals 14 residues. Method: immunoSEQ multiplex PCR; TCRdb's copy keeps in-frame clones and lacks some. In total, the table holds some 40,000 clones. About this clone itself: The antigen remains unidentified. The CDR3 end is not reached by the read, which stops 3 residues before it; the germline J gene fills it in.

The chain recombines TRBV2 with TRBJ2-3, with D maybe TRBD2 (5 bases). Sequenced material: blood buffy coat. This clonotype was sampled from a woman between 18 and 69 years old with a cervical HPV16 infection that either progressed to CIN3+ or cleared (not recorded which). The covered CDR3 bases are TGTGCCAGCAGTGGGGATGACTACACAGATACG. Protein product: CASSGDDYTDT. In full, the CDR3 reads CASSGDDYTDTQYF. Full variable domain (outside the CDR3, taken from reference TRBV2 and TRBJ2-3): EPEVTQTPSHQVTQMGQEVILRCVPISNHLYFYWYRQILGQKVEFLVSFYNNEISEKSEIFDDQFSVERPDGSNFTLKIRSTKLEDSAMYFCASSGDDYTDTQYFGPGTRLTVL.